The 32 T cell receptor beta chains in this list originate from one sample, sequenced in a study of blood T cell repertoires in COVID-19. Libraries were prepared by immunoSEQ multiplex PCR; TCRdb keeps only in-frame clonotypes and omits some of them. Among hundreds of thousands of clones listed, approximately 86% were seen once. Sequences were obtained from PBMCs or T cells enriched from blood (not recorded which). Receptor source: a woman aged 60-75 years who had recovered from COVID-19.

The V and J genes are TRBV4-1 and TRBJ1-3; 9 bases fit TRBD1. The length of the CDR3 is 17 residues. Germline V lookup: CDR1 MGHRA, CDR2 YSYEKL. Trimming cost V 1 base and J 2 bases; bases outside gene matches: 6. The CDR3 here is CASSQGTGVGPGNTIYF. The DNA of the CDR3 is TGCGCCAGCAGCCAAGGGACAGGGGTCGGGCCTGGAAACACCATATATTTT.

The rearrangement uses TRBV4-1 and TRBJ1-2; a possible D gene is TRBD1 (6 bases). Germline assignment: CDR1 MGHRA and CDR2 YSYEKL. V shed 0 bases and J shed 9 bases, with 17 bases lying between them. The CDR3 extends over 15 amino acids. This chain's CDR3 is CASSQEAGVILSYTF. The CDR3 nucleotides read TGCGCCAGCAGCCAAGAGGCAGGGGTGATTTTAAGCTACACCTTC.

The chain is built from TRBV12-3 or TRBV12-4 and TRBJ2-2, with D tentatively TRBD2 (7 bases). The V end was cut by 5 bases, the J end by 6 bases, with 10 bases between. The CDR3 has 13 residues. CDR3 region: CASSLGGAGELFF. For the CDR3, the DNA is TGTGCCAGCAGTCTAGGGGGGGCCGGGGAGCTGTTTTTT.

The rearrangement links TRBV6-1 to TRBJ2-7, with D possibly TRBD1 on 6 matching bases. V lost 2 bases and J lost 5, with 10 bases in between. Germline V lookup: CDR1 MNHNS, CDR2 SASEGT. This CDR3 contains 13 residues. CDR3: CASSEQGWNEQYF. CDR3 DNA: TGTGCCAGCAGTGAACAGGGGTGGAACGAGCAGTACTTC.

A word on this clone: Other DNA sequences in this specimen translate into the identical CDR3. This chain joins TRBV5-1 and TRBJ2-5; 11 bases line up with TRBD2. There are 16 residues in the CDR3. The V gene's germline CDR1 is SGHRS and CDR2 YFSETQ. Trimming at V came to 0 bases and at J to 1 base, leaving 2 bases not matched to a gene. The CDR3 bases are TGCGCCAGCAGCTTGGCCGGGACTAGCGGCCAAGAGACCCAGTACTTC. The encoded protein is CASSLAGTSGQETQYF.

V is TRBV5-6 and J is TRBJ1-2; 9 bases line up with TRBD1. Trimming cost V 4 bases and J 4 bases; bases outside gene matches: 8. From germline, CDR1 is SGHDT and CDR2 YYEEEE. The CDR3 totals 15 residues. The CDR3 reads CASSLGTGTSYGYTF. The CDR3 region has the DNA TGTGCCAGCAGCCTGGGGACAGGGACTTCCTATGGCTACACCTTC.

This clone was seen only a few times. The gene calls are TRBV6-5 and TRBJ1-2; maybe TRBD1 (6 bases). Germline CDR1 and CDR2: MNHEY and SVGAGI. This CDR3 comprises 13 residues. V was clipped by 6 bases and J by 4 bases, with 12 bases between them. CDR3 protein: CASRPDRPYGYTF. In DNA form, the CDR3 reads TGTGCCAGCAGGCCCGACAGGCCCTATGGCTACACCTTC.

The V call is TRBV4-1, the J call TRBJ2-3, with D perhaps matching TRBD1 (5 bases). CDR1 and CDR2 (germline): MGHRA, YSYEKL. The CDR3 spans 16 residues. Trimming stripped 1 base from V and 0 bases from J, with 11 bases between. CDR3 sequence: CASSQGGGRSTDTQYF. The CDR3 DNA reads TGCGCCAGCAGCCAAGGGGGCGGCCGTAGCACAGATACGCAGTATTTT.

This sequence joins TRBV6-5 and TRBJ1-6; D not certain. Trimming removed 8 bases from V and 7 bases from J, with 18 bases in between. The CDR3 runs 15 residues. Germline V gene lookup returns CDR1 MNHEY and CDR2 SVGAGI. The CDR3 nucleotides read TGTGCCAGCGACTACGAGGGTCGAGGGAATTCACCCCTCCACTTT. Protein: CASDYEGRGNSPLHF.

V is TRBV29-1 and J is TRBJ1-4, with D possibly being TRBD1 (5 bases). The CDR3 loop spans 11 amino acids. CDR1 and CDR2 (germline): SQVTM, ANQGSEA. Trimming stripped 6 bases from V and 7 bases from J, with 9 bases between. The CDR3 protein is CSVGGVEKLFF. The DNA for the CDR3 is TGCAGCGTCGGGGGTGTTGAAAAACTGTTTTTT.

This chain links TRBV7-9 with TRBJ1-1, with TRBD1 identical over 9 bases. Germline V lookup: CDR1 SEHNR, CDR2 FQNEAQ (reference sequence). J was trimmed by 4 bases and V by 5 bases; bases with no gene match: 8. The CDR3 totals 15 residues. CDR3 in amino acids: CASSAPWTGVTEAFF. In DNA, the CDR3 is TGTGCCAGCAGCGCTCCTTGGACAGGGGTCACTGAAGCTTTCTTT.

The chain has TRBV5-1 and TRBJ2-2; a possible D gene is TRBD2 (7 bases). The CDR3 is 18 residues long. CDR1 is SGHRS, CDR2 YFSETQ, per germline. V dropped 4 bases and J dropped 2 bases, with 21 bases sitting between them. The CDR3 loop is CASSPKGSAGANTGELFF. CDR3 DNA sequence: TGCGCCAGCAGCCCGAAGGGGTCGGCGGGGGCAAACACCGGGGAGCTGTTTTTT. The variable domain in full, with the rest retrieved from reference TRBV5-1 and TRBJ2-2, is KAGVTQTPRYLIKTRGQQVTLSCSPISGHRSVSWYQQTPGQGLQFLFEYFSETQRNKGNFPGRFSGRQFSNSRSEMNVSTLELGDSALYLCASSPKGSAGANTGELFFGEGSRLTVL.

The chain couples TRBV2 to TRBJ1-2; D is possibly TRBD1 (5 bases). Trimming took off 4 bases at V and 0 bases at J, with 9 bases between the two ends. The germline V gene encodes CDR1 SNHLY and CDR2 FYNNEI. The CDR3 is made up of 14 amino acids. The CDR3 protein is CASSGTTANYGYTF. The CDR3 nucleotides are TGTGCCAGCAGTGGGACGACAGCTAACTATGGCTACACCTTC.

This clone has just one count. The rearrangement joins TRBV7-8 to TRBJ1-1; tentatively, D is TRBD1 (6 bases). This CDR3 contains 13 residues. Germline lookup yields CDR1 SGHVS and CDR2 FQNEAQ. V was pared by 5 bases and J by 4 bases, with 11 bases between. CDR3 nucleotides: TGTGCCAGCAGCCCACAGGGTTCCACTGAAGCTTTCTTT. Encoded protein: CASSPQGSTEAFF.

The chain links TRBV5-1 to TRBJ2-7, with D tentatively TRBD1 (7 bases). CDR3 length: 15 amino acids. Per the germline V gene, CDR1 is SGHRS and CDR2 is YFSETQ. V was cut by 4 bases and J by 3 bases, with 17 bases left in between. CDR3 sequence: CASSPQGGSFYEQYF. CDR3 sequence (DNA): TGCGCCAGCAGCCCCCAGGGGGGATCCTTCTACGAGCAGTACTTC.

This clone was picked up one time. Here the CDR3 reads CASTGASNTEAFF. CDR3 bases: TGTGCCAGCACAGGCGCTTCGAACACTGAAGCTTTCTTT. V gene TRBV6-5 combines with J gene TRBJ1-1; D is undetermined. Trimming pared 7 bases from V and 1 base from J, leaving 10 bases between. The germline CDR1 and CDR2 sequences are MNHEY and SVGAGI. The CDR3 is made up of 13 amino acids.

The chain is built from TRBV5-6 and TRBJ1-2; 7 positions match TRBD1. V lost 4 bases, J lost 4 bases, and 4 bases stayed unmatched. Germline V CDR1 and CDR2: SGHDT, YYEEEE. There are 13 residues in the CDR3. The CDR3 spells CASSPGQSYGYTF. CDR3 nucleotide sequence: TGTGCCAGCAGCCCGGGACAGAGCTATGGCTACACCTTC.

A note on this clone: At one end, the junction sequence differs from germline, possibly due to a read error. This chain connects TRBV7-7 to TRBJ1-4; possible D gene TRBD1, 5 bases. The germline V gene encodes CDR1 SSHAT and CDR2 FNYEAQ (reference sequence). The CDR3 runs to 16 residues. CDR3 in amino acids: CASSPTPPGDGEKLFF. The DNA for the CDR3 is TGTGCTAGCAGCCCTACCCCCCCGGGGGATGGGGAAAAACTGTTTTTT.

The chain employs TRBV2 and TRBJ2-1; D is possibly TRBD2 (5 bases). Trimming removed 6 bases from V and 0 bases from J, with 9 bases in between. The CDR3 runs to 14 residues. Germline lookup yields CDR1 SNHLY and CDR2 FYNNEI. CDR3 coding DNA: TGTGCCAGCAGCTTCCGGGACTCCTACAATGAGCAGTTCTTC. Translating it yields CASSFRDSYNEQFF. The whole variable domain, remainder taken from reference TRBV2 and TRBJ2-1, is EPEVTQTPSHQVTQMGQEVILRCVPISNHLYFYWYRQILGQKVEFLVSFYNNEISEKSEIFDDQFSVERPDGSNFTLKIRSTKLEDSAMYFCASSFRDSYNEQFFGPGTRLTVL.

J is TRBJ1-1 and V is TRBV18, with 7 bases that match TRBD1. This CDR3 is 16 amino acids long. J lost 5 bases, V lost 3 bases, and 12 bases had no gene match. Looked up from germline, CDR1 is KGHSH and CDR2 is LQKENI. CDR3 nucleotides: TGTGCCAGCTCACCGCGAGGGGCAGGGGGTAAAACTGAAGCTTTCTTT. Its protein product is CASSPRGAGGKTEAFF.

Ten or more counts support this clone. The V and J genes are TRBV19 and TRBJ1-1, with D possibly TRBD1 on 6 matching bases. The CDR3 extends over 13 amino acids. Looked up from germline, CDR1 is LNHDA and CDR2 is SQIVND (reference sequence). Trimming took off 6 bases at V and 2 bases at J, with 10 bases between the two ends. In DNA, the CDR3 is TGTGCCAGTAGAAACAGGGCAAACACTGAAGCTTTCTTT. This encodes CASRNRANTEAFF.

CDR3 coding DNA: TGTGCCAGCAGCTTCAGAATGAACACTGAAGCTTTCTTT. It yields the protein CASSFRMNTEAFF. The rearrangement joins TRBV7-2 to TRBJ1-1; D is unclear. The germline V gene has CDR1 SGHTA and CDR2 FQGNSA. CDR3 length equals 13 residues. The V end lost 3 bases, the J end lost 0 bases, and 5 bases lay between the germline ends.

This clone was counted only a few times. The V call is TRBV27, the J call TRBJ1-4; D might be TRBD1 (6 bases). Germline V gene sequence: CDR1 MNHEY, CDR2 SMNVEV (reference sequence). V was clipped by 7 bases and J by 7 bases, with 16 bases between them. This CDR3 region has 14 residues. Here the CDR3 reads CASTSFGGREKLFF. The CDR3 DNA reads TGTGCCAGCACCTCGTTCGGGGGGCGTGAAAAACTGTTTTTT. Complete variable domain (other parts from reference TRBV27 and TRBJ1-4): EAQVTQNPRYLITVTGKKLTVTCSQNMNHEYMSWYRQDPGLGLRQIYYSMNVEVTDKGDVPEGYKVSRKEKRNFPLILESPSPNQTSLYFCASTSFGGREKLFFGSGTQLSVL.

The V call is TRBV4-1, the J call TRBJ2-4; 10 bases align to TRBD1. V shed 3 bases and J 8 bases; nucleotides not matched to a gene: 19. Germline assignment: CDR1 MGHRA and CDR2 YSYEKL. This CDR3 has 19 amino acids. CDR3 sequence (DNA): TGCGCCAGCAGCCAGGCCGCCCCCTATCCGGGACAGGGGTTACACATTCAGTACTTC. It yields the protein CASSQAAPYPGQGLHIQYF.

The genes are TRBV28 and TRBJ1-2; 7 nucleotides agree with TRBD1. The germline CDR1 and CDR2 sequences are MDHEN and SYDVKM. With V trimmed by 7 bases and J by 5 bases, 7 bases remained unmatched. This CDR3 has 13 residues. CDR3 protein: CASTQGETYGYTF. In nucleotides, the CDR3 is TGTGCCAGCACTCAGGGGGAGACGTATGGCTACACCTTC.

V usage is TRBV6-5 and J usage is TRBJ2-6, with D unclear. V lost 2 bases and J lost 1, with 6 bases in between. This CDR3 region has 15 residues. Germline V gives CDR1 MNHEY, CDR2 SVGAGI. The CDR3: CASSYGMSGANVLTF. The CDR3 bases are TGTGCCAGCAGTTACGGCATGTCTGGGGCCAACGTCCTGACTTTC.

A few counts support this clone. The J gene is TRBJ1-1, the V gene TRBV18; TRBD1 matches 11 bases. Germline trimming cut 4 bases from V and 4 bases from J; bases unmatched to any gene: 5. Germline assignment: CDR1 KGHSH and CDR2 LQKENI. CDR3 length: 15 residues. The CDR3 DNA sequence: TGTGCCAGCTCACGGACAGGGGGCTGGGGCACTGAAGCTTTCTTT. Protein: CASSRTGGWGTEAFF.

The V and J genes are TRBV5-4 and TRBJ1-3; TRBD1 aligns across 9 bases. With V trimmed by 2 bases and J by 4 bases, 10 bases remained unmatched. CDR3 length: 17 amino acids. Germline CDR1 SGHNT, CDR2 YYREEE (reference sequence). Here the CDR3 reads CASSLTVQGARGNTIYF. The CDR3 DNA reads as TGTGCCAGCAGCTTAACGGTACAGGGGGCGAGGGGAAACACCATATATTTT.

The chain's CDR3 is CASSLLGQGSEQYF. The CDR3 bases are TGTGCCAGCAGTTTGCTGGGACAGGGATCCGAGCAGTACTTC. This chain connects TRBV27 to TRBJ2-7; the match to TRBD1 covers 9 bases. Germline CDR1 is MNHEY and CDR2 is SMNVEV (reference sequence). Trimming at V came to 3 bases and at J to 6 bases, leaving 6 bases not matched to a gene. This CDR3 spans 14 amino acids.

The rearrangement links TRBV6-5 to TRBJ1-3; possible D gene TRBD1, 5 bases. V was cut by 2 bases and J by 8 bases, with 13 bases left in between. CDR3 length equals 14 residues. The germline V gene has CDR1 MNHEY and CDR2 SVGAGI. CDR3 residues: CASSYGRVTDTIYF. The DNA of the CDR3 is TGTGCCAGCAGTTACGGCAGGGTAACGGACACCATATATTTT.

The chain carries TRBV28 and TRBJ1-1, with 7 positions matching TRBD1. CDR3 length: 13 amino acids. Germline assignment: CDR1 MDHEN and CDR2 SYDVKM. Germline trimming cut 4 bases from V and 4 bases from J; bases unmatched to any gene: 3. The CDR3 sequence: CASSYQGGTEAFF. The CDR3 DNA follows: TGTGCCAGCAGTTACCAGGGGGGCACTGAAGCTTTCTTT.

The genes are TRBV9 and TRBJ2-7; no clear D gene. V lost 0 bases, J lost 3 bases, and 10 bases lay in between. This CDR3 is 14 amino acids long. Germline CDR1 is SGDLS and CDR2 is YYNGEE. The CDR3 loop is CASSVGRENYEQYF. CDR3 in DNA: TGTGCCAGCAGCGTAGGTAGAGAGAACTACGAGCAGTACTTC.